This TCR beta chain was captured by sequencing in a study of T cells in Graves' hyperthyroidism and ophthalmopathy. CDR3 length: 17 residues. With V trimmed by 5 bases and J by 4 bases, 14 bases remained unmatched. The germline V gene encodes CDR1 SEHNR and CDR2 FQNEAQ (reference sequence). Fresh 10 ml peripheral blood yielded PBMCs. TCR beta CDR3 sequences were amplified from RNA transcripts. Researchers ran a first-round RT-PCR on the TCR CDR3 using the HTBI primer set. TCRdb fed the multiplex PCR reads into MiXCR, producing one record per CDR3 protein. The data contain under 650,000 distinct CDR3 sequences, under 20% of them singletons. This clonotype was counted a few times.

The sequence was obtained from a woman aged 25 to 45 with Graves' hyperthyroidism. Sequenced: blood. This sequence joins TRBV7-9 and TRBJ1-5; 7 nucleotides agree with TRBD1. CDR3 nucleotides: TGTGCCAGCAGCATTAGCGACAGGGCCGGACGGAATCAGCCCCAGCATTTT. This sequence encodes CASSISDRAGRNQPQHF.